This paragraph reports one T cell receptor beta chain. Its antigen is still unknown. Base qualities are not recorded, but no much larger clone differs from it by a single base. The data were obtained in a study of blood T cell repertoires in COVID-19 (TCRdb year 2020). A note on the overall study: Samples covering the acute and convalescent phases of COVID-19 were provided by collaborators in the United States, Italy and Spain. The prospective study material was composed of cDNA or gDNA derived from T cells, B-cell-depleted T cells, or PBMCs. Subjects who had been exposed to COVID-19, were actively infected with it, or had recovered from it provided the deeply sampled blood TCRbeta repertoires that made up the dataset. The repertoires were made available in a free public database intended to serve as a resource for research on the immune response to SARS-CoV-2. Samples came from the ongoing ImmuneRACE study (first 160 participants) plus 1,254 subjects from 6 global collaborators. Nearly every sample came with metadata listing a de-identified subject ID, COVID-19 status, age in years and sex. HLA class I and class II types, where available, came from metadata supplied by the sample provider rather than from assay-based typing. General study outcomes and caveats: How much clinical and demographic metadata was included differed by source and by participant, and the metadata was provided uncurated.

The collaborating institutions used their own protocols to collect whole blood in K2EDTA tubes. For TCRbeta analysis, collaborators shipped samples as frozen whole blood, isolated PBMCs, or DNA extracted from either of those sample types. Trimming removed 0 bases from V and 5 bases from J; the gene matches leave 7 bases unexplained. Based on the germline V gene (reference sequence), the CDR1 and CDR2 sequences are GTSNPN and SVGIG. The CDR3 runs 15 residues from the cysteine to the phenylalanine. Just the 45-base CDR3 DNA is kept, in frame starting at base 1. TCRbeta CDR3 regions were amplified from genomic DNA by means of the immunoSEQ Assay, a bias-controlled multiplex PCR. The original methods were these. Within the assay, amplification of reference gene primers was used to estimate how many nucleated cells each sample contained. To quantify the absolute abundance of each unique TCRbeta CDR3 rearrangement, sequence reads were collapsed and filtered. Productive Simpson clonality was computed per sample as the square root of Simpson's diversity index over productive rearrangements. TCRdb took this table from immuneACCESS and kept in-frame rearrangements with V and J called. Such tables lack part of the clones; where checked against another copy, unresolved V genes explain under half of the gap, and the rest is unexplained. V, J and clone size reflect that table, while D and trimming were determined from the DNA. For this sample there are 240,000 or so clones; less than 90% appear just once. Clones ranked in the top ten supply 5.5% to 6.5% of the sample.

This clonotype was obtained from a man aged 60-69 years with acute or convalescent COVID-19. Sequences were obtained from peripheral blood. The chain is encoded by TRBV30 joined to TRBJ2-5, and 9 bases in between align with TRBD1. The CDR3 sequence is CAWSVKTGGLETQYF. In nucleotides, the sequence is TGTGCCTGGAGTGTAAAGACAGGGGGTTTGGAGACCCAGTACTTC.